The clone carrying this TCR beta chain was seen once. The record originates from a study of blood T cell repertoires in COVID-19. For the study at large: Samples came from the United States, Italy and Spain, spanning acute and convalescent COVID-19. The cDNA or gDNA used as material had been derived from T cells, B-cell-depleted T cells, or PBMCs.

Authors' processing steps: For nucleated cells, counts were estimated from reference gene primer amplification. The assay was immunoSEQ multiplex PCR, and TCRdb's table has in-frame clones only and misses some. V and J calls and clone size follow that table, whereas D and trimming were derived from the DNA. This sample has some 180,000 clones, with roughly 91% found just once. The CDR3 has 13 amino acids. Trimming took 0 bases from V and 11 from J; bases not matched to a gene: 4. This chain connects TRBV12-3 or TRBV12-4 to TRBJ1-1; the match to TRBD1 covers 9 bases. This clonotype was sampled from a man aged 50-59 years who had recovered from COVID-19. Sequencing used peripheral blood. The CDR3 is CASSLARTGEAFF. The CDR3 DNA follows: TGTGCCAGCAGTTTAGCGAGGACAGGGGAGGCTTTCTTT.